The TCR beta chain under discussion was sequenced for a study of cytomegalovirus exposure and HLA in healthy donors. The CDR3 totals 14 residues. CDR1 is MNHNS and CDR2 is SASEGT in the germline V gene. Trimming took off 4 bases at V and 1 base at J, with 11 bases between the two ends. The PCR made use of 60 Vbeta and 13 Jbeta primers. Generated by immunoSEQ multiplex PCR, the TCRdb table keeps only in-frame clones and is missing some. Altogether 130,000 or so clones are present, approximately 80% being singletons, with the ten largest covering roughly 1.5%. Study-level results: A classifier reportedly called cytomegalovirus status with high sensitivity and specificity. Earlier findings revealed that most TCR beta V segments proved productive either about 87% or about 30% of the time. In a later analysis, TCR association rates varied by HLA locus: DRB1 most, HLA-C fewest. There were around 160 TCR beta chains listed as cytomegalovirus-associated.

Notes on this clone: Its matching antigen is unknown.

This chain joins TRBV6-1 and TRBJ2-7; TRBD1 might be the D (5 bases). The sequenced material came from PBMCs. This receptor was obtained from a woman aged 18-29 years in good health and CMV-seronegative. The CDR3 sequence: CASSGGRASYEQYF. The CDR3 DNA reads TGTGCCAGCAGTGGTGGCAGGGCATCCTACGAGCAGTACTTC.